This T cell receptor beta chain was captured in a study of PD-L1 blockade in urothelial cancer. The overall study: Patients previously received 0 to 3 chemotherapy regimens.

The CDR3 loop spans 15 amino acids. Germline CDR1 is SGHVS and CDR2 is FQNEAQ. Trimming took 1 base from V and 9 from J, leaving 16 bases between them. Using immunoSEQ multiplex PCR, the repertoire was profiled, and TCRdb retains in-frame clones only, with some absent. The data show roughly 45,000 clones, more than 80% seen once. Time point in this sample: peripheral blood 6 weeks after treatment start. Enrolled patients showed locally advanced or metastatic urothelial carcinoma. The specimen comprised PBMCs, sampled around atezolizumab (anti-PD-L1) treatment. The sequence was obtained from a man aged 70 or older with urothelial cancer. This chain connects TRBV7-8 to TRBJ2-1; weak D call: TRBD2 (5 bases). CDR3 bases: TGTGCCAGCAGCTTAGGCAATCGGGGTTTCGTTGAGCAGTTCTTC. Translating it yields CASSLGNRGFVEQFF. Full variable domain (remainder filled in from reference TRBV7-8 and TRBJ2-1): GAGVSQSPRYKVAKRGQDVALRCDPISGHVSLFWYQQALGQGPEFLTYFQNEAQLDKSGLPSDRFFAERPEGSVSTLKIQRTQQEDSAVYLCASSLGNRGFVEQFFGPGTRLTVL.